This TCR beta chain was identified during a study of cytomegalovirus exposure and HLA in healthy donors. Regarding the study as a whole: Later on, a genetic analysis was performed. It linked a missense variant in DCLRE1C with V- and J-gene trimming of TCR beta.

The PCR was carried out with 60 Vbeta primers and 13 Jbeta primers. Method: immunoSEQ multiplex PCR; TCRdb's copy keeps in-frame clones and lacks some. This sample has approximately 130,000 clones, with 80% found just once. CDR1 is MNHNS and CDR2 is SASEGT in the germline V gene. The CDR3 runs 16 residues. Trimming cost V 4 bases and J 0 bases; bases outside gene matches: 4. A remark on this clone: As yet, its antigen is unknown.

What was sequenced was PBMCs. V gene TRBV6-1 combines with J gene TRBJ1-5, with 9 bases identical to TRBD1. The TCR originated in a woman in her thirties or forties in good health and CMV-seronegative. CDR3 DNA sequence: TGTGCCAGCAGTGCCCGGGACAGGGATAGCAATCAGCCCCAGCATTTT. Translation: CASSARDRDSNQPQHF.